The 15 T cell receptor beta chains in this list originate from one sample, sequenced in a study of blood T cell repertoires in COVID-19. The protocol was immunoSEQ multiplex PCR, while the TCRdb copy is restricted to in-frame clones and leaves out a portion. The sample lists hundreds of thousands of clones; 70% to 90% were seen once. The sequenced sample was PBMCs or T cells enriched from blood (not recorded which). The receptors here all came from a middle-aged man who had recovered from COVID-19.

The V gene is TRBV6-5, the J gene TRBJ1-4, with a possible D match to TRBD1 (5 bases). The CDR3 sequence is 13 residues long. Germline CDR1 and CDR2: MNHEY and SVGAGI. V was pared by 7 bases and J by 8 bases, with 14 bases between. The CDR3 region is CASIGPEGEKLFF. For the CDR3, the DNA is TGTGCCAGCATAGGGCCGGAGGGGGAAAAACTGTTTTTT.

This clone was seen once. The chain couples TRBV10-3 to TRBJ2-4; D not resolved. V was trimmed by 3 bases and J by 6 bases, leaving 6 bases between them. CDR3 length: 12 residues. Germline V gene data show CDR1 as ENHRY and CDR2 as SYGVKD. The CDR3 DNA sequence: TGTGCCATCAGTGACGGGTTAAACATTCAGTACTTC. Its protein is CAISDGLNIQYF.

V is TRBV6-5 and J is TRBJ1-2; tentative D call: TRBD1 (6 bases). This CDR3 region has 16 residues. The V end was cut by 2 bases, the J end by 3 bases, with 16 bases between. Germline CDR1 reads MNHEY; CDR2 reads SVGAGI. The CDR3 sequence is CASSYTPRGLDYGYTF. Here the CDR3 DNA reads TGTGCCAGCAGTTACACCCCCAGGGGTCTGGACTATGGCTACACCTTC.

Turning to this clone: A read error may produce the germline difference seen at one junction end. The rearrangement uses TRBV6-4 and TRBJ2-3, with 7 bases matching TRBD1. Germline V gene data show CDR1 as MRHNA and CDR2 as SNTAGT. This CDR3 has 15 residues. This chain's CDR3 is CASSYSGTATDTQYF. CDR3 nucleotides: TGTGCCAGCAGTTACTCCGGGACAGCCACAGATACGCAGTATTTT.

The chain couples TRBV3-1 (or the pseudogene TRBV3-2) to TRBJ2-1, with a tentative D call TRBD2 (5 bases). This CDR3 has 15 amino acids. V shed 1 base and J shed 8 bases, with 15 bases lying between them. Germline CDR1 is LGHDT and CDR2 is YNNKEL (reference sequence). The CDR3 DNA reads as TGTGCCAGCAGCCAAGCGGGCTCTAGAGCGGATGAGCAGTTCTTC. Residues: CASSQAGSRADEQFF.

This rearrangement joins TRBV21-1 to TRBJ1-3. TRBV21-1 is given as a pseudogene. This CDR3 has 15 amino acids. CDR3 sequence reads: CASSNCNPRGNTIYF. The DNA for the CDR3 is TGTGCCAGCAGCAATTGCAACCCGAGGGGAAACACCATATATTTT.

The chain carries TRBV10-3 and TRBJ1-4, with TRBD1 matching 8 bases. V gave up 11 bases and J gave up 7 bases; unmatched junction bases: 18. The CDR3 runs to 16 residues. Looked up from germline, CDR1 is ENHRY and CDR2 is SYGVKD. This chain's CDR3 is CASKGDRSHGGEKLFF. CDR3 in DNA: TGTGCCTCCAAGGGGGACAGGAGTCACGGAGGTGAAAAACTGTTTTTT.

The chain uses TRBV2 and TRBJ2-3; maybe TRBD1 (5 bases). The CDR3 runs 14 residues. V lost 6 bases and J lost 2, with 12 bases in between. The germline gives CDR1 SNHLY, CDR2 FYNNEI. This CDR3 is CASRGQFSTDTQYF. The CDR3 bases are TGTGCCAGCAGAGGACAATTTTCCACAGATACGCAGTATTTT.

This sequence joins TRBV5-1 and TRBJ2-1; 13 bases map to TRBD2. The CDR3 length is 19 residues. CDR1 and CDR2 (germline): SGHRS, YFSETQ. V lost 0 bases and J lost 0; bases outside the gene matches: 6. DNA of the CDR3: TGCGCCAGCAGCTTGGTGATACTAGCGGGAGGGGACTCCTACAATGAGCAGTTCTTC. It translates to CASSLVILAGGDSYNEQFF.

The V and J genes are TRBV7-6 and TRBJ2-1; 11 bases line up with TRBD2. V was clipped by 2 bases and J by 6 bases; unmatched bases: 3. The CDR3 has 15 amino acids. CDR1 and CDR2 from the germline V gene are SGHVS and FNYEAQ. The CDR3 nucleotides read TGTGCCAGCAGCTTATTAGCGGGGGGGCTCAATGAGCAGTTCTTC. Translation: CASSLLAGGLNEQFF.

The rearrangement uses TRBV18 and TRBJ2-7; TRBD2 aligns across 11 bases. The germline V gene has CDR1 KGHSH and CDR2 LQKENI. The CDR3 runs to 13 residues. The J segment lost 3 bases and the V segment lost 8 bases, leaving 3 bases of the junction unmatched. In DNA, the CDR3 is TGTGCCAGCGGAGGGACTAGCGGCTACGAGCAGTACTTC. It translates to CASGGTSGYEQYF. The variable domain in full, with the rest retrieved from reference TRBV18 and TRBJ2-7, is NAGVMQNPRHLVRRRGQEARLRCSPMKGHSHVYWYRQLPEEGLKFMVYLQKENIIDESGMPKERFSAEFPKEGPSILRIQQVVRGDSAAYFCASGGTSGYEQYFGPGTRLTVT.

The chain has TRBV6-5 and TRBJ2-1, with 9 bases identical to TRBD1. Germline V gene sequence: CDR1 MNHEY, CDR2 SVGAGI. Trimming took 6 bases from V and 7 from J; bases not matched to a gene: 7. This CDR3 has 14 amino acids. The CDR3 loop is CASSRDRDTNEQFF. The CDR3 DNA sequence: TGTGCCAGCAGCCGGGACAGGGACACAAATGAGCAGTTCTTC.

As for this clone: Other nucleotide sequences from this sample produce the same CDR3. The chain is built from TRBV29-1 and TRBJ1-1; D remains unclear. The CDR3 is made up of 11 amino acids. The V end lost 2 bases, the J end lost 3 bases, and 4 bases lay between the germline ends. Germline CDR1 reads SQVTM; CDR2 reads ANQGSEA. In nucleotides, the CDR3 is TGCAGCGTTGAACGCGACACTGAAGCTTTCTTT. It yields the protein CSVERDTEAFF. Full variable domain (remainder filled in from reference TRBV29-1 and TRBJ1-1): SAVISQKPSRDICQRGTSLTIQCQVDSQVTMMFWYRQQPGQSLTLIATANQGSEATYESGFVIDKFPISRPNLTFSTLTVSNMSPEDSSIYLCSVERDTEAFFGQGTRLTVV.

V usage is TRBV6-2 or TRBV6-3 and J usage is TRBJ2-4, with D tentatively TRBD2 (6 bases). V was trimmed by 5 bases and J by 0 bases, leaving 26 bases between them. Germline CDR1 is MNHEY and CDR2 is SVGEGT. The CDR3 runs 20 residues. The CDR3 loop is CASSPRGLRDQPRAKNIQYF. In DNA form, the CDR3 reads TGTGCCAGCAGTCCCCGCGGCTTGCGGGACCAACCCAGAGCCAAAAACATTCAGTACTTC.

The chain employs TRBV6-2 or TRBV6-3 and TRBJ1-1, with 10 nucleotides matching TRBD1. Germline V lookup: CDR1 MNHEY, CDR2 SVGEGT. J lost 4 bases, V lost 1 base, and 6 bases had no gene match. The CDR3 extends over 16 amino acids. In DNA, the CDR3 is TGTGCCAGCAGTTACTGGAGGACAGGGGGGGTCACTGAAGCTTTCTTT. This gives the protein CASSYWRTGGVTEAFF.